This passage covers 8 T cell receptor beta chains from one sample sequenced in a study of cytomegalovirus exposure and HLA in healthy donors. A multiplex PCR was run with 60 Vbeta primers and 13 Jbeta primers. This table comes from immunoSEQ multiplex PCR, and its TCRdb copy is limited to in-frame clones, with some not included. The data show some 150,000 clones, 63% seen once. Sequenced input: PBMCs. These receptors came from a woman aged 55-70 years in good health and CMV-seropositive.

This clone was detected only a few times. The rearrangement uses TRBV5-4 and TRBJ2-1; 16 nucleotides line up with TRBD2. Germline V gives CDR1 SGHNT, CDR2 YYREEE (reference sequence). After removal of 3 bases from V and 6 bases from J, the junction contained 9 bases not matched to a gene. The CDR3 consists of 18 residues. This CDR3 reads CASSSAGLAGGRGNEQFF. CDR3 sequence (DNA): TGTGCCAGCAGCTCGGCGGGACTAGCGGGAGGGCGGGGCAATGAGCAGTTCTTC.

The chain links TRBV10-3 to TRBJ2-7; TRBD2 might be the D (5 bases). The CDR3 spans 12 residues. CDR1 and CDR2 (germline): ENHRY, SYGVKD. Trimming took 5 bases from V and 3 from J, leaving 8 bases between them. Here the CDR3 DNA reads TGTGCCATCAGTAGTAGCGACTACGAGCAGTACTTC. Protein product: CAISSSDYEQYF.

The rearrangement joins TRBV10-3 to TRBJ2-2; 9 bases match TRBD2. Germline loops: CDR1 ENHRY, CDR2 SYGVKD. J gave up 1 base and V 6 bases, and 3 bases lay outside the gene matches. The CDR3 loop spans 15 amino acids. The CDR3 reads CAIRKTSGNTGELFF. The CDR3 nucleotides read TGTGCCATCAGGAAGACTAGCGGGAACACCGGGGAGCTGTTTTTT.

The chain has TRBV5-1 and TRBJ1-2, with 9 bases fitting TRBD1. V lost 2 bases, J lost 6 bases, and 11 bases stayed unmatched. This CDR3 contains 16 residues. Looked up from germline, CDR1 is SGHRS and CDR2 is YFSETQ. CDR3 DNA sequence: TGCGCCAGCAGCTTAGCCAACACAGGGGGCGCAGATGGCTACACCTTC. This translates into CASSLANTGGADGYTF.

The V gene is TRBV7-6, the J gene TRBJ2-1; 9 positions match TRBD2. Germline assignment: CDR1 SGHVS and CDR2 FNYEAQ. The CDR3 sequence is 14 residues long. After removal of 5 bases from V and 7 bases from J, the junction contained 6 bases not matched to a gene. The CDR3 region is CASSPASGVNEQFF. The CDR3 DNA reads TGTGCCAGCAGCCCAGCTAGCGGGGTAAATGAGCAGTTCTTC.

This clone was seen more than once but under ten times. The chain carries TRBV30 and TRBJ2-7, with 9 nucleotides matching TRBD1. Germline V gene lookup returns CDR1 GTSNPN and CDR2 SVGIG (reference sequence). Trimming removed 3 bases from V and 3 bases from J; junction bases left unmatched: 0. The CDR3 is 12 amino acids. CDR3 loop: CAWRTGGYEQYF. DNA for the CDR3: TGTGCCTGGAGGACAGGGGGCTACGAGCAGTACTTC.

This clone has a single count. The chain carries TRBV5-4 and TRBJ2-3; 13 nucleotides align to TRBD2. Germline V lookup: CDR1 SGHNT, CDR2 YYREEE (reference sequence). This CDR3 contains 15 residues. Trimming at V came to 5 bases and at J to 6 bases, leaving 6 bases not matched to a gene. CDR3 loop: CASRSGTSGKDTQYF. The CDR3 coding sequence is TGTGCCAGCAGGTCCGGGACTAGCGGGAAGGATACGCAGTATTTT.

The chain is built from TRBV6-1 and TRBJ1-5; D is ambiguous. Trimming took off 1 base at V and 3 bases at J, with 7 bases between the two ends. Germline CDR1 and CDR2: MNHNS and SASEGT. CDR3 length: 14 residues. CDR3 amino acids: CASSEVQPNQPQHF. In nucleotides, the CDR3 is TGTGCCAGCAGTGAAGTACAGCCCAATCAGCCCCAGCATTTT.